A single sample is the source of the 17 T cell receptor beta chains below, sequenced in a study of cytomegalovirus exposure and HLA in healthy donors. PCR primers comprised 60 Vbeta and 13 Jbeta primers. Data came from immunoSEQ multiplex PCR; TCRdb stores just in-frame clones and leaves some out. The sample has about 170,000 clones; around 75% are singletons. The specimen was PBMCs. The receptors shown here come from a male donor in good health and CMV-seronegative.

The chain joins TRBV5-1 to TRBJ1-2; D is possibly TRBD1 (5 bases). Germline loops: CDR1 SGHRS, CDR2 YFSETQ. The CDR3 has 15 residues. Trimming left V 0 bases short and J 4 bases short, with 13 bases between. The CDR3 sequence is CASSLAAGTGYGYTF. The CDR3 nucleotides are TGCGCCAGCAGCTTGGCGGCCGGGACTGGCTATGGCTACACCTTC.

As regards this clone: A read error may produce the germline difference seen at one junction end. This chain connects TRBV7-9 to TRBJ2-7, with 7 nucleotides matching TRBD1. The CDR3 length is 15 residues. Germline V gene lookup returns CDR1 SEHNR and CDR2 FQNEAQ (reference sequence). The CDR3 nucleotides read TGTTCCAGCAGCTCCCGACAGGGTATGTTCGACGAGCAGTACTTC. It yields the protein CSSSSRQGMFDEQYF.

This rearrangement joins TRBV5-1 to TRBJ1-2; D perhaps matches TRBD1 (5 bases). The CDR3 has 14 residues. CDR1 SGHRS and CDR2 YFSETQ come from the germline V gene. With 7 bases removed from V and 7 bases from J, the gap between germline ends came to 20 bases. Written as DNA, the CDR3 is TGCGCCAGCTTTCCCGGTGACCAGGGCAGTGGCTACACCTTC. Translation: CASFPGDQGSGYTF.

On this clone: A read error may produce the germline difference seen at one junction end. This chain joins TRBV7-7 and TRBJ2-5, with D hard to call. The CDR3 extends over 14 amino acids. Germline CDR1 SSHAT, CDR2 FNYEAQ (reference sequence). This CDR3 reads CASSLGPVRETQYF. In DNA, the CDR3 is TGTGCTAGCAGCTTAGGGCCGGTGAGGGAGACCCAGTACTTC.

This chain links TRBV19 with TRBJ2-5, with 13 bases identical to TRBD2. V gave up 4 bases and J gave up 2 bases; unmatched junction bases: 1. The CDR3 runs to 15 residues. CDR1 and CDR2 (germline): LNHDA, SQIVND (reference sequence). The CDR3 sequence: CASSTLAGGQETQYF. Here the CDR3 DNA reads TGTGCCAGTAGTACACTAGCGGGGGGGCAAGAGACCCAGTACTTC. The full variable domain, its missing parts supplied by reference TRBV19 and TRBJ2-5, is DGGITQSPKYLFRKEGQNVTLSCEQNLNHDAMYWYRQDPGQGLRLIYYSQIVNDFQKGDIAEGYSVSREKKESFPLTVTSAQKNPTAFYLCASSTLAGGQETQYFGPGTRLLVL.

The chain employs TRBV27 and TRBJ2-7; D perhaps matches TRBD1 (6 bases). The V end was cut by 8 bases, the J end by 2 bases, with 16 bases between. CDR1 is MNHEY and CDR2 is SMNVEV in the germline V gene (reference sequence). CDR3 size: 14 residues. The CDR3 sequence is CASGFTGNPYEQYF. CDR3 bases: TGTGCCAGCGGATTCACAGGGAATCCCTACGAGCAGTACTTC.

This clone came up a few times. Other DNA variants within this sample encode the same CDR3. The chain is built from TRBV2 and TRBJ1-1; tentative D call: TRBD1 (5 bases). CDR1 is SNHLY and CDR2 is FYNNEI in the germline V gene. This CDR3 contains 15 residues. The germline V and J ends were trimmed by 6 bases and 1 base, with 15 bases remaining between them. CDR3 in DNA: TGTGCCAGCAGAAGAGAGGAGGGGACGAACACTGAAGCTTTCTTT. Amino acid sequence: CASRREEGTNTEAFF.

This rearrangement joins TRBV11-2 to TRBJ1-2; TRBD1 aligns across 8 bases. V shed 5 bases and J 10 bases; nucleotides not matched to a gene: 9. Germline loops: CDR1 SGHAT, CDR2 FQNNGV. The CDR3 runs to 13 residues. CDR3 region: CASSPDRAPYYTF. The CDR3 coding sequence is TGTGCCAGCAGCCCGGACAGGGCACCCTACTACACCTTC.

The rearrangement links TRBV7-9 to TRBJ2-5, with D perhaps matching TRBD2 (5 bases). V was pared by 2 bases and J by 0 bases, with 19 bases between. This CDR3 is 18 amino acids long. The germline V gene encodes CDR1 SEHNR and CDR2 FQNEAQ (reference sequence). CDR3 coding DNA: TGTGCCAGCAGCTTACCCAGCTCCACCGGGATCGACCAAGAGACCCAGTACTTC. Protein product: CASSLPSSTGIDQETQYF.

The chain has TRBV7-9 and TRBJ1-2, with D unclear. The germline gives CDR1 SEHNR, CDR2 FQNEAQ (reference sequence). The CDR3 is 14 amino acids. Trimming removed 1 base at V and 6 bases at J, with 12 bases between. This chain's CDR3 is CASSLEAGPHGYTF. The CDR3 DNA is TGTGCCAGCAGCTTAGAGGCGGGCCCGCATGGCTACACCTTC.

The V and J genes are TRBV9 and TRBJ2-7; D possibly corresponds to TRBD1 (5 bases). The germline V gene has CDR1 SGDLS and CDR2 YYNGEE. The CDR3 loop spans 14 amino acids. Trimming left V 4 bases short and J 0 bases short, with 11 bases between. CDR3 residues: CASSPRQSSYEQYF. DNA for the CDR3: TGTGCCAGCAGCCCCCGACAGAGCTCCTACGAGCAGTACTTC.

This clone occurred a few times. The gene calls are TRBV11-2 and TRBJ1-1; D remains ambiguous. This CDR3 contains 13 residues. Germline assignment: CDR1 SGHAT and CDR2 FQNNGV. Trimming left V 7 bases short and J 4 bases short, with 13 bases between. In DNA, the CDR3 is TGTGCCAGCACCCGATCGGGAGGCACTGAAGCTTTCTTT. This gives the protein CASTRSGGTEAFF.

The rearrangement uses TRBV2 and TRBJ1-5; 10 bases map to TRBD1. Losses at the gene ends were 6 bases for V and 6 bases for J; bases not matched to a gene: 2. CDR3 size: 13 residues. Per germline, CDR1 SNHLY and CDR2 FYNNEI. In nucleotides, the CDR3 is TGTGCCAGCAGCGGGACAGGGGCTCAGCCCCAGCATTTT. Translation: CASSGTGAQPQHF.

V is TRBV5-4 and J is TRBJ2-7, with 8 bases matching TRBD1. CDR1 is SGHNT and CDR2 is YYREEE in the germline V gene (reference sequence). The CDR3 has 14 amino acids. V shed 4 bases, J shed 0 bases, and the junction held 3 bases outside the gene matches. For the CDR3, the DNA is TGTGCCAGCAGCAGACAGGGGAGCTCCTACGAGCAGTACTTC. It encodes CASSRQGSSYEQYF.

This chain links TRBV10-2 with TRBJ2-7; 7 bases agree with TRBD1. The CDR3 runs 14 residues. Germline V lookup: CDR1 WSHSY, CDR2 SAAADI. V gave up 5 bases and J gave up 1 base; unmatched junction bases: 5. The CDR3 coding sequence is TGCGCCAGCAGTCCGGGACAGTATTCCTACGAGCAGTACTTC. It translates to CASSPGQYSYEQYF.

The chain recombines TRBV7-2 with TRBJ1-2; possibly TRBD1 for D (6 bases). Germline V gene data show CDR1 as SGHTA and CDR2 as FQGNSA. This CDR3 has 14 residues. The V gene lost 5 bases and the J gene lost 6 bases, with 16 bases spanning the gap. Here the CDR3 DNA reads TGTGCCAGCAGCCCCCGGGGCAGGGGTCATGGCTACACCTTC. This encodes CASSPRGRGHGYTF.

The genes are TRBV7-8 and TRBJ2-7; TRBD2 might be the D (7 bases). Germline V lookup: CDR1 SGHVS, CDR2 FQNEAQ. This CDR3 has 12 amino acids. The V end was cut by 3 bases, the J end by 7 bases, with 10 bases between. Written as DNA, the CDR3 is TGTGCCAGCAGCTTGGGGAGGGGGGAGCAGTACTTC. Translation: CASSLGRGEQYF.